These 20 T cell receptor beta chains came from one sample sequenced in a study of T-cell reconstitution after alpha-beta-depleted transplantation in children. Unique molecular identifiers were built into the TCRbeta library. TCRdb reanalysed the PCR reads using MiXCR and keeps one entry per CDR3 protein. The sample records 150,000 to 250,000 distinct CDR3 sequences, 6.3% being singletons. Sequenced material: PBMCs, taken before TCRalphabeta/CD19-depleted stem cell transplant. These TCRs come from a girl under three years old with combined immunodeficiency, due to receive a stem cell transplant.

This clonotype was picked up one time. A read error may be the cause here, since a much bigger clone is one base away. The chain links TRBV2 to TRBJ2-3, with a weak D call TRBD2 (6 bases). Germline CDR1 is SNHLY and CDR2 is FYNNEI. This CDR3 is built from 14 residues. The chain's CDR3 is CTSSLYGGADTQYF. CDR3 nucleotides: TGTACCAGCAGCCTCTACGGAGGGGCAGATACGCAGTATTTT.

The sample holds many counts of this clonotype. The CDR3 reads CASSQDSTSRDTQYF. In DNA, the CDR3 is TGCGCCAGCAGCCAAGATTCGACTAGTCGAGATACGCAGTATTTT. V gene TRBV4-3 combines with J gene TRBJ2-3; tentative D call: TRBD2 (6 bases). CDR1 is LGHNA and CDR2 is YSLEER in the germline V gene. The CDR3 extends over 15 amino acids. The germline V and J ends were trimmed by 0 bases and 5 bases, with 12 bases remaining between them.

This clonotype showed up many times. This chain links TRBV6-5 with TRBJ2-1; D is undetermined. Germline assignment: CDR1 MNHEY and CDR2 SVGAGI. V was pared by 0 bases and J by 6 bases, with 12 bases between. CDR3 length: 15 residues. The CDR3 nucleotides read TGTGCCAGCAGTTACTCGGTGGGTTACGTCAATGAGCAGTTCTTC. This sequence encodes CASSYSVGYVNEQFF.

This clonotype was seen many times. The genes are TRBV28 and TRBJ2-1; D not resolved. Germline V gene data show CDR1 as MDHEN and CDR2 as SYDVKM. Deletions cut 6 bases from V and 4 bases from J, with 10 bases between. CDR3 length equals 13 residues. The CDR3 is CASRGTVYNEQFF. CDR3 coding DNA: TGTGCCAGCAGGGGTACAGTTTACAATGAGCAGTTCTTC.

This clonotype came up many times. The rearrangement links TRBV20-1 to TRBJ2-7, with D hard to call. Deletions cut 1 base from V and 0 bases from J, with 19 bases between. CDR3 length: 17 amino acids. Germline V gene sequence: CDR1 DFQATT, CDR2 SNEGSKA (reference sequence). The CDR3 spells CSARGERVVGPSYEQYF. CDR3 coding DNA: TGCAGTGCTAGAGGAGAGCGCGTTGTAGGTCCCTCCTACGAGCAGTACTTC.

By share, this clonotype counts as medium-sized (0.01 to 0.1%). The V and J genes are TRBV28 and TRBJ1-5, with TRBD1 identical over 8 bases. V was clipped by 7 bases and J by 2 bases; unmatched bases: 1. The CDR3 is 13 amino acids. The germline V gene encodes CDR1 MDHEN and CDR2 SYDVKM. Here the CDR3 reads CASKQGGNQPQHF. The CDR3 region has the DNA TGTGCCAGCAAACAGGGGGGCAATCAGCCCCAGCATTTT.

This clonotype showed up many times. This chain links TRBV6-2 or TRBV6-3 with TRBJ2-3; D is unresolved. V lost 2 bases to trimming and J lost 11 bases, with 11 bases between them. The germline gives CDR1 MNHEY, CDR2 SVGEGT. The CDR3 sequence is 12 residues long. The CDR3 protein is CASSYPGVEQYF. The CDR3 DNA reads TGTGCCAGCAGTTACCCAGGCGTGGAGCAGTATTTT.

This clonotype was counted at least ten times. The chain has TRBV9 and TRBJ2-3; D is unresolved. The germline CDR1 and CDR2 sequences are SGDLS and YYNGEE. Trimming pared 6 bases from V and 5 bases from J, leaving 7 bases between. The CDR3 consists of 11 residues. The CDR3 sequence is CASKGLDTQYF. The CDR3 bases are TGTGCCAGCAAAGGTCTAGATACGCAGTATTTT. Together with reference TRBV9 and TRBJ2-3, the CDR3 gives the full variable domain: DSGVTQTPKHLITATGQRVTLRCSPRSGDLSVYWYQQSLDQGLQFLIQYYNGEERAKGNILERFSAQQFPDLHSELNLSSLELGDSALYFCASKGLDTQYFGPGTRLTVL.

This clonotype was seen a few times. V is TRBV4-3 and J is TRBJ2-7; 9 bases map to TRBD1. This CDR3 contains 15 residues. The J segment lost 2 bases and the V segment lost 4 bases, leaving 6 bases of the junction unmatched. The germline V gene encodes CDR1 LGHNA and CDR2 YSLEER. In DNA form, the CDR3 reads TGCGCCAGCAGCCGCGGGACAGGGCGAACCTACGAGCAGTACTTC. As protein: CASSRGTGRTYEQYF.

This clonotype was detected ten times or more. The V gene is TRBV14, the J gene TRBJ2-5; the D gene is possibly TRBD1 (6 bases). The CDR3 spans 15 residues. Germline V lookup: CDR1 SGHDN, CDR2 FVKESK. Trimming removed 5 bases at V and 9 bases at J, with 22 bases between. CDR3 sequence (DNA): TGTGCCAGCAGCGGACCATGGGGACACCGCGAGCCCCAGTACTTC. This encodes CASSGPWGHREPQYF.

As for this clonotype: Possible read error: a much larger clone is one base away. V and J are TRBV5-5 and TRBJ2-7; D is ambiguous. Trimming removed 0 bases from V and 5 bases from J, with 9 bases in between. The CDR3 extends over 13 amino acids. Germline V gives CDR1 SGHKS, CDR2 YYEKEE (reference sequence). The CDR3 coding sequence is TGTGCCAGCAGCTTGGTTGTCGCCAACGAGCAGTACTTC. Its protein product is CASSLVVANEQYF.

This clonotype was found many times. V usage is TRBV7-2 and J usage is TRBJ2-7, with 7 nucleotides matching TRBD2. With 5 bases clipped from V and 9 bases from J, the junction kept 13 bases outside the gene matches. This CDR3 comprises 14 residues. Germline V gene sequence: CDR1 SGHTA, CDR2 FQGNSA. The CDR3 spells CASSREGRELGQYF. The CDR3 DNA reads as TGTGCCAGCAGCCGGGAAGGGCGGGAGCTAGGGCAGTACTTC.

This clonotype was seen repeatedly, ten times or more. J is TRBJ1-2 and V is TRBV7-2, with no clear D. Germline V gene data show CDR1 as SGHTA and CDR2 as FQGNSA. V lost 2 bases, J lost 2 bases, and 12 bases lay in between. This CDR3 has 15 residues. CDR3 nucleotides: TGTGCCAGCAGCTTAAAGTCAGGATACAACTATGGCTACACCTTC. It yields the protein CASSLKSGYNYGYTF.

This clonotype was found many times. The chain recombines TRBV7-8 with TRBJ2-5; D is undetermined. The CDR3 runs 13 residues. Trimming took off 0 bases at V and 5 bases at J, with 7 bases between the two ends. CDR1 and CDR2 from the germline V gene are SGHVS and FQNEAQ. The DNA of the CDR3 is TGTGCCAGCAGCTTAGCGTCTTCTGAGACCCAGTACTTC. It codes for CASSLASSETQYF. The entire variable domain, with the rest obtained from reference TRBV7-8 and TRBJ2-5, is as follows: GAGVSQSPRYKVAKRGQDVALRCDPISGHVSLFWYQQALGQGPEFLTYFQNEAQLDKSGLPSDRFFAERPEGSVSTLKIQRTQQEDSAVYLCASSLASSETQYFGPGTRLLVL.

This clonotype was detected ten times or more. J is TRBJ2-6 and V is TRBV12-3 or TRBV12-4; tentatively, D is TRBD1 (6 bases). The CDR3 runs to 17 residues. Trimming took off 6 bases at V and 0 bases at J, with 15 bases between the two ends. The CDR3 coding sequence is TGTGCCAGCAGACGGACAGAAATGTACTCTGGGGCCAACGTCCTGACTTTC. It is translated as CASRRTEMYSGANVLTF.

This clonotype showed up many times. The chain recombines TRBV4-3 with TRBJ2-7; 8 bases are shared with TRBD1. From germline, CDR1 is LGHNA and CDR2 YSLEER. The CDR3 runs 15 residues. After removal of 0 bases from V and 2 bases from J, the junction contained 3 bases not matched to a gene. This CDR3 reads CASSQDPGGPYEQYF. CDR3 nucleotide sequence: TGCGCCAGCAGCCAAGATCCAGGGGGCCCCTACGAGCAGTACTTC.

The genes are TRBV7-8 and TRBJ2-5; the match to TRBD1 covers 7 bases. CDR3 length: 16 amino acids. J lost 5 bases, V lost 1 base, and 10 bases had no gene match. Looked up from germline, CDR1 is SGHVS and CDR2 is FQNEAQ. CDR3 protein: CASSLGAHRGGETQYF. The CDR3 DNA reads TGTGCCAGCAGCTTAGGGGCCCACAGGGGTGGGGAGACCCAGTACTTC.

This clonotype was recorded at least ten times. The chain carries TRBV7-3 and TRBJ2-1, with D unclear. Germline CDR1 SGHTA, CDR2 FQGTGA. This CDR3 is 14 amino acids long. V lost 6 bases to trimming and J lost 9 bases, with 18 bases between them. The CDR3 sequence: CASSLMPIYGEQFF. The CDR3 bases are TGTGCCAGCAGTCTCATGCCCATTTACGGTGAGCAGTTCTTC.

This clonotype was counted at least ten times. The rearrangement joins TRBV28 to TRBJ2-7, with 8 bases identical to TRBD2. Germline V gene data show CDR1 as MDHEN and CDR2 as SYDVKM. The CDR3 is 15 amino acids. V shed 5 bases and J 2 bases; nucleotides not matched to a gene: 8. The CDR3 spells CASSPTPGLAYEQYF. The DNA of the CDR3 is TGTGCCAGCAGTCCTACTCCGGGACTAGCCTACGAGCAGTACTTC.

This clonotype was observed at least ten times. The J gene is TRBJ2-7, the V gene TRBV28; TRBD2 agrees at 11 bases. The V segment lost 5 bases and the J segment 2 bases; nucleotides outside the gene matches: 8. Germline V gene data show CDR1 as MDHEN and CDR2 as SYDVKM. The CDR3 has 16 residues. CDR3 region: CASSLLGLAAAYEQYF. The CDR3 DNA sequence: TGTGCCAGCAGTCTCTTGGGACTAGCGGCCGCCTACGAGCAGTACTTC.